This T cell receptor beta chain was observed in a study of PD-1 blockade in classical Hodgkin lymphoma. Whole-study findings and limits: Patients excluded were those beginning nivolumab under 1 year after ASCT. Patients with a complete response exhibited baseline diversity comparable to newly diagnosed patients.

Germline V lookup: CDR1 SGHTS, CDR2 YDEGEE. Losses at the gene ends were 2 bases for V and 7 bases for J; bases not matched to a gene: 6. This CDR3 is built from 16 residues. Documented time point: cycle 4 day 1 (C4D1), after more than five weeks of nivolumab. Brentuximab vedotin exposure varied among the patients, all of whom had relapsed after autologous stem cell transplantation. TCRdb's copy holds only in-frame clones and misses some; the assay was immunoSEQ multiplex PCR. The sample lists about 21,000 clones, 70% to 85% seen once, with about 19% in the top ten. A remark on this clone: Its matching antigen is unknown.

The chain has TRBV5-8 and TRBJ1-6; TRBD1 matches 10 bases. This TCR came from a human donor with classical Hodgkin lymphoma. The sequenced sample was peripheral blood mononuclear cells (PBMCs), obtained before the fourth cycle of nivolumab. CDR3 residues: CASSFPGQGTNSPLHF. CDR3 sequence (DNA): TGTGCCAGCAGCTTTCCGGGACAGGGGACGAATTCACCCCTCCACTTT.